The 24 T cell receptor beta chains below all came from one sample that was sequenced in a study of T cell repertoires in aging, cancer and after chemotherapy. TRB rearrangements spanning V, D and J were amplified using mixed TRB-A/B primers. Each CDR3 protein is one row after TCRdb ran MiXCR on the multiplex PCR reads. The sample shows about 9,200 distinct CDR3 sequences, roughly 33% of them seen only once. Peripheral blood genomic DNA, not sorted cells or RNA, was the template. Sequencing was done on a sample of blood. These receptors all stem from a human donor in good health. The donor label of this sample is uncertain.

This clonotype showed up just a few times. The rearrangement uses TRBV29-1 and TRBJ2-1; 8 bases map to TRBD1. This CDR3 spans 13 amino acids. The V segment lost 7 bases and the J segment 6 bases; nucleotides outside the gene matches: 8. Per germline, CDR1 SQVTM and CDR2 ANQGSEA. This CDR3 reads CSAGGPRANEQFF. The CDR3 DNA is TGCAGCGCAGGGGGCCCGAGGGCCAATGAGCAGTTCTTC.

The V and J genes are TRBV7-2 and TRBJ2-5; 9 nucleotides match TRBD2. With V trimmed by 5 bases and J by 10 bases, 8 bases remained unmatched. The CDR3 is 13 amino acids. Germline CDR1 reads SGHTA; CDR2 reads FQGNSA. This CDR3 reads CASSASSGVGQYF. The CDR3, as DNA: TGTGCCAGCAGCGCTTCTAGCGGGGTTGGCCAGTACTTC.

With regard to this clonotype: A read error may explain this, as a much larger clone is one base away. This chain joins TRBV19 and TRBJ2-1; D might be TRBD1 (5 bases). Trimming shortened V by 6 bases and J by 16 bases, and 25 bases separated the two germline ends. The CDR3 totals 14 residues. Germline CDR1 LNHDA, CDR2 SQIVND (reference sequence). The CDR3 sequence is CASRKLPDSRGQFF. CDR3 DNA: TGTGCCAGTAGAAAACTCCCCGACAGTAGGGGTCAATTCTTC.

This chain connects TRBV30 to TRBJ1-6; a weak D match, TRBD1 (6 bases). V lost 3 bases to trimming and J lost 7 bases, with 13 bases between them. Germline V lookup: CDR1 GTSNPN, CDR2 SVGIG (reference sequence). CDR3 length: 14 amino acids. The CDR3 protein is CAWRPTGGNSPLHF. The CDR3 DNA reads TGTGCCTGGAGGCCGACAGGAGGAAATTCACCCCTCCACTTT.

This clonotype came up a few times. The chain uses TRBV30 and TRBJ1-6; D gene ambiguous. CDR3 size: 15 residues. Between the trimmed V and J ends, which lost 1 base and 3 bases, there was a span of 10 bases. Germline V gene data show CDR1 as GTSNPN and CDR2 as SVGIG (reference sequence). CDR3 residues: CAWSGEWDYNSPLHF. Written as DNA, the CDR3 is TGTGCCTGGAGTGGGGAATGGGACTATAATTCACCCCTCCACTTT.

The chain recombines TRBV19 with TRBJ1-1, with TRBD1 as a possible D gene (5 bases). This CDR3 is 13 amino acids long. Germline V lookup: CDR1 LNHDA, CDR2 SQIVND (reference sequence). V was clipped by 7 bases and J by 2 bases, with 11 bases between them. The CDR3 is CASMGQTNTEAFF. CDR3 DNA: TGTGCCAGTATGGGGCAAACTAACACTGAAGCTTTCTTT.

By proportion, this clonotype is medium-sized. V and J are TRBV19 and TRBJ1-5; a possible D gene is TRBD1 (5 bases). The germline V and J ends were trimmed by 3 bases and 2 bases, with 11 bases remaining between them. The CDR3 totals 15 residues. Germline CDR1 and CDR2: LNHDA and SQIVND (reference sequence). The CDR3 DNA reads as TGTGCCAGTAGTATCGGAGGGGCGGGCAATCAGCCCCAGCATTTT. Translation: CASSIGGAGNQPQHF.

CDR3 DNA sequence: TGTGCCACCAGCAGAGGAGCAGGCGGGGGGCTTTCCTACGAGCAGTACTTC. This gives the protein CATSRGAGGGLSYEQYF. The chain has TRBV15 and TRBJ2-7, with 8 positions matching TRBD2. Germline V gives CDR1 LNHNV, CDR2 YYDKDF (reference sequence). CDR3 length: 17 amino acids. Trimming cost V 1 base and J 1 base; bases outside gene matches: 9.

The V call is TRBV6-2 or TRBV6-3, the J call TRBJ1-2; maybe TRBD1 (5 bases). CDR3 length: 14 amino acids. Germline-derived CDR1 and CDR2 are MNHEY and SVGEGT. V lost 0 bases, J lost 6 bases, and 11 bases lay in between. The CDR3 DNA reads as TGTGCCAGCAGTTACTCACCCAGGGCGGATGGCTACACCTTC. This codes for CASSYSPRADGYTF.

V usage is TRBV15 and J usage is TRBJ2-7; no definite D call. CDR1 and CDR2 (germline): LNHNV, YYDKDF (reference sequence). Trimming removed 3 bases at V and 3 bases at J, with 12 bases between. The CDR3 runs 14 residues. The CDR3 here is CATSREYEVYEQYF. The CDR3 nucleotides read TGTGCCACCAGCAGGGAATATGAGGTCTACGAGCAGTACTTC.

This clonotype was detected only a few times. The rearrangement links TRBV30 to TRBJ2-2; D unclear. Germline CDR1 and CDR2: GTSNPN and SVGIG (reference sequence). The V gene lost 0 bases and the J gene lost 5 bases, with 7 bases spanning the gap. CDR3 length equals 13 residues. CDR3: CAWSVRRTGELFF. As DNA, the CDR3 is TGTGCCTGGAGTGTTCGTAGAACCGGGGAGCTGTTTTTT.

This clonotype has only a few counts. The chain recombines TRBV6-1 with TRBJ2-5; D remains ambiguous. The CDR3 extends over 14 amino acids. Trimming pared 1 base from V and 0 bases from J, leaving 6 bases between. Germline CDR1 MNHNS, CDR2 SASEGT. CDR3: CASSEGTDQETQYF. CDR3 nucleotides: TGTGCCAGCAGTGAAGGGACGGACCAAGAGACCCAGTACTTC.

This clonotype was recorded a few times. This sequence joins TRBV24-1 and TRBJ2-3, with D unresolved. There are 15 residues in the CDR3. CDR1 is KGHDR and CDR2 is SFDVKD in the germline V gene. V lost 4 bases and J 2 bases, leaving 12 bases between the germline ends. The CDR3 nucleotides read TGTGCCACCAGTGACCCAACAGTGCCCACAGATACGCAGTATTTT. Translation: CATSDPTVPTDTQYF.

This clonotype appeared a few times. This chain links TRBV5-6 with TRBJ2-1; D ambiguous. The V and J ends lost 4 bases and 6 bases respectively, with 17 bases between them. Germline V gene sequence: CDR1 SGHDT, CDR2 YYEEEE. The CDR3 is 15 amino acids. The CDR3 is CASSPNAGHGNEQFF. CDR3 coding DNA: TGTGCCAGCAGCCCCAACGCAGGCCACGGCAATGAGCAGTTCTTC.

The V gene is TRBV6-2 or TRBV6-3, the J gene TRBJ2-3, with D maybe TRBD2 (6 bases). The V end was cut by 4 bases, the J end by 6 bases, with 17 bases between. Germline CDR1 and CDR2: MNHEY and SVGEGT. CDR3 size: 15 residues. CDR3 protein: CASSSDPGSADTQYF. CDR3 nucleotides: TGTGCCAGCAGTTCGGACCCCGGGAGCGCGGATACGCAGTATTTT.

The V and J genes are TRBV19 and TRBJ2-7; no firm D call. The CDR3 extends over 15 amino acids. The germline V and J ends were trimmed by 3 bases and 0 bases, with 12 bases remaining between them. The germline V gene encodes CDR1 LNHDA and CDR2 SQIVND (reference sequence). The CDR3 nucleotides are TGTGCCAGTAGTATGAGCTTGCAAGGCTCCTACGAGCAGTACTTC. Protein product: CASSMSLQGSYEQYF.

The chain has TRBV7-6 and TRBJ1-6; no clear D gene. Trimming left V 5 bases short and J 9 bases short, with 17 bases between. Germline-derived CDR1 and CDR2 are SGHVS and FNYEAQ. This CDR3 is 15 amino acids long. The CDR3, as DNA: TGTGCCAGCAGCAACCAGTCCGGCCGGGGTTCACCCCTCCACTTT. It specifies CASSNQSGRGSPLHF.

In its sample, this clonotype is medium-sized (0.01 to 0.1%). This chain uses TRBV29-1 with TRBJ1-2, with D perhaps matching TRBD1 (5 bases). Trimming removed 1 base from V and 4 bases from J, with 7 bases in between. Germline V gene lookup returns CDR1 SQVTM and CDR2 ANQGSEA. There are 12 residues in the CDR3. The CDR3 coding sequence is TGCAGCGTTGAAGGGGACCTCTATGGCTACACCTTC. Its translation is CSVEGDLYGYTF.

CDR3 in amino acids: CASSLERGGGYEQYF. The CDR3 nucleotides are TGTGCCAGCAGCCTCGAGCGGGGGGGGGGGTACGAGCAGTACTTC. The V and J genes are TRBV6-1 and TRBJ2-7; TRBD2 agrees at 10 bases. The germline gives CDR1 MNHNS, CDR2 SASEGT. After removal of 6 bases from V and 4 bases from J, the junction contained 9 bases not matched to a gene. The CDR3 consists of 15 residues.

The chain employs TRBV6-5 and TRBJ2-2; TRBD2 aligns across 10 bases. The CDR3 runs to 15 residues. Germline lookup yields CDR1 MNHEY and CDR2 SVGAGI. V shed 6 bases, J shed 2 bases, and the junction held 3 bases outside the gene matches. CDR3 sequence reads: CASRVAGGNTGELFF. The CDR3 region has the DNA TGTGCCAGCAGGGTAGCGGGGGGAAACACCGGGGAGCTGTTTTTT.

The J gene is TRBJ2-3, the V gene TRBV29-1; 12 bases agree with TRBD1. V gave up 1 base and J gave up 1 base; unmatched junction bases: 6. CDR1 and CDR2 from the germline V gene are SQVTM and ANQGSEA. CDR3 length equals 17 residues. CDR3 region: CSVEASGTGGGTDTQYF. CDR3 bases: TGCAGCGTTGAAGCCTCCGGGACAGGGGGCGGCACAGATACGCAGTATTTT.

By proportion, this clonotype is medium-sized (0.01 to 0.1%). The chain couples TRBV19 to TRBJ2-5; D is possibly TRBD2 (6 bases). Trimming removed 5 bases at V and 4 bases at J, with 14 bases between. CDR3 size: 14 residues. Per the germline V gene, CDR1 is LNHDA and CDR2 is SQIVND (reference sequence). CDR3 region: CASSWGVVGETQYF. DNA for the CDR3: TGTGCCAGTAGTTGGGGGGTCGTGGGAGAGACCCAGTACTTC.

This clonotype was picked up a small number of times. The chain employs TRBV5-6 and TRBJ1-4; 7 bases align to TRBD1. The CDR3 runs 14 residues. With V trimmed by 4 bases and J by 3 bases, 3 bases remained unmatched. From germline, CDR1 is SGHDT and CDR2 YYEEEE. CDR3 nucleotide sequence: TGTGCCAGCAGCAACAGGGGCCCTAATGAAAAACTGTTTTTT. Protein: CASSNRGPNEKLFF.

This sequence joins TRBV6-2 or TRBV6-3 and TRBJ2-2; TRBD1 aligns across 10 bases. CDR3 size: 18 residues. The junction had 15 bases not matched to a gene; V was cut back by 6 bases and J by 5 bases. Germline V CDR1 and CDR2: MNHEY, SVGEGT. CDR3 amino acids: CASRKFRDRGFVTGELFF. CDR3 sequence (DNA): TGTGCCAGCAGAAAGTTCCGGGACAGGGGTTTTGTTACCGGGGAGCTGTTTTTT.